This entry lists 30 T cell receptor beta chains sequenced from one sample in a study of shared clonotypes between healthy human individuals. The method was immunoSEQ multiplex PCR; TCRdb's version includes in-frame clones alone and lacks a portion of them. This table has around 440,000 clones, approximately 80% appearing once. The specimen sequenced was PBMCs. The receptors were sampled from a woman in her 40s in good health. Some clones in this sample may be carry-over from other donors' samples.

This clone was seen a single time. V usage is TRBV5-4 and J usage is TRBJ2-3; D possibly corresponds to TRBD1 (7 bases). Between the trimmed V and J ends, which lost 2 bases and 5 bases, there was a span of 15 bases. The CDR3 consists of 15 residues. CDR1 and CDR2 (germline): SGHNT, YYREEE (reference sequence). The CDR3 sequence: CASSFKRQGGDTQYF. CDR3 in DNA: TGTGCCAGCAGCTTCAAGCGCCAGGGGGGAGATACGCAGTATTTT.

The rearrangement links TRBV2 to TRBJ2-6; the D gene could be TRBD1 or TRBD2 (5 bases each). Germline CDR1 is SNHLY and CDR2 is FYNNEI. Trimming took 0 bases from V and 2 from J, leaving 8 bases between them. The CDR3 consists of 16 residues. As DNA, the CDR3 is TGTGCCAGCAGTGAAGCGAGAGGGGCTGGGGCCAACGTCCTGACTTTC. It yields the protein CASSEARGAGANVLTF.

This clone appeared a few times. The sample contains more than one DNA sequence encoding this CDR3. The chain uses TRBV9 and TRBJ2-5, with 7 bases aligning to TRBD1. There are 15 residues in the CDR3. With 0 bases clipped from V and 5 bases from J, the junction kept 7 bases outside the gene matches. The germline V gene encodes CDR1 SGDLS and CDR2 YYNGEE. CDR3 sequence: CASSVGQGAWETQYF. The CDR3 bases are TGTGCCAGCAGCGTAGGACAGGGAGCGTGGGAGACCCAGTACTTC.

This chain connects TRBV30 to TRBJ1-1; tentatively, D is TRBD1 (5 bases). V lost 2 bases and J 0 bases, leaving 7 bases between the germline ends. This CDR3 comprises 13 residues. In germline, CDR1 is GTSNPN, CDR2 SVGIG (reference sequence). The CDR3 protein is CAWSMGLNTEAFF. DNA of the CDR3: TGTGCCTGGAGTATGGGGCTGAACACTGAAGCTTTCTTT. Drawing the rest from reference TRBV30 and TRBJ1-1, the complete variable domain is SQTIHQWPATLVQPVGSPLSLECTVEGTSNPNLYWYRQAAGRGLQLLFYSVGIGQISSEVPQNLSASRPQDRQFILSSKKLLLSDSGFYLCAWSMGLNTEAFFGQGTRLTVV.

The rearrangement joins TRBV10-3 to TRBJ2-1; D might be TRBD2 (5 bases). V was pared by 3 bases and J by 7 bases, with 13 bases between. The CDR3 totals 14 residues. Germline CDR1 reads ENHRY; CDR2 reads SYGVKD. In nucleotides, the CDR3 is TGTGCCATCAGTGAAAGAGCGGTAGAAAATGAGCAGTTCTTC. Translated: CAISERAVENEQFF.

Comment on this clone: This is likely an artifact of a read error, given a far larger clone one base away. The CDR3 DNA reads as TGTGCCTGGAAGAGGGAATCCCTCCTAGACGGAAAACTGTTTTTT. Its protein is CAWKRESLLDGKLFF. V and J are TRBV30 and TRBJ1-4; D is uncertain. Germline V gene sequence: CDR1 GTSNPN, CDR2 SVGIG (reference sequence). This CDR3 has 15 residues. V lost 4 bases and J 10 bases, leaving 22 bases between the germline ends.

The CDR3, as DNA: TGTGCCACCACGGCGGGAAACGAGCAGTACTTC. It codes for CATTAGNEQYF. The V and J genes are TRBV15 and TRBJ2-7; weak D call: TRBD2 (6 bases). Trimming removed 7 bases at V and 5 bases at J, with 9 bases between. The V gene's germline CDR1 is LNHNV and CDR2 YYDKDF (reference sequence). The CDR3 covers 11 residues.

This clone was detected only a few times. It is likely a read error: a sequence one base away is far more abundant. The CDR3 DNA follows: TGTACCTGGAGTAGGGGACTAGCGATATACGAGCAGTACTTC. Translated, it gives CTWSRGLAIYEQYF. The chain employs TRBV30 and TRBJ2-7, with TRBD2 matching 10 bases. The length of the CDR3 is 14 residues. The germline V gene has CDR1 GTSNPN and CDR2 SVGIG (reference sequence).

V is TRBV7-9 and J is TRBJ2-3, with D maybe TRBD2 (6 bases). The CDR3 totals 16 residues. CDR1 is SEHNR and CDR2 is FQNEAQ in the germline V gene (reference sequence). With 0 bases removed from V and 6 bases from J, the gap between germline ends came to 16 bases. CDR3 DNA: TGTGCCAGCAGCTTAGCTTTAGGGGCCGGAGGGGATACGCAGTATTTT. This codes for CASSLALGAGGDTQYF.

In regard to this clone: Given a much more abundant clone one base away, this may be a read error. The chain couples TRBV20-1 to TRBJ2-1; D is undetermined. The germline V gene encodes CDR1 DFQATT and CDR2 SNEGSKA (reference sequence). The CDR3 extends over 10 amino acids. The CDR3 reads CTLFVNEQFF. In DNA, the CDR3 is TGCACCCTTTTCGTTAATGAGCAGTTCTTC.

The chain couples TRBV7-2 to TRBJ2-1; no clear D. This CDR3 is built from 13 residues. V gave up 1 base and J gave up 15 bases, with 16 bases separating them. From germline, CDR1 is SGHTA and CDR2 FQGNSA. CDR3 coding DNA: TGTGCCAGCAGCTTAGGTCCCTCGCGCCTTGGGTTCTTC. Protein: CASSLGPSRLGFF. Combining the CDR3 with reference TRBV7-2 and TRBJ2-1 gives the whole variable domain GAGVSQSPSNKVTEKGKDVELRCDPISGHTALYWYRQSLGQGLEFLIYFQGNSAPDKSGLPSDRFSAERTGGSVSTLTIQRTQQEDSAVYLCASSLGPSRLGFFGPGTRLTVL.

This chain connects TRBV7-9 to TRBJ1-4; 8 nucleotides agree with TRBD1. The CDR3 loop spans 14 amino acids. The V and J ends lost 3 bases and 11 bases, in that order; junction bases with no gene match: 8. Germline V lookup: CDR1 SEHNR, CDR2 FQNEAQ (reference sequence). CDR3 sequence: CASSFAGGSRKLFF. CDR3 DNA: TGTGCCAGCAGCTTTGCAGGGGGCTCTAGGAAACTGTTTTTT. The full variable domain, its missing parts supplied by reference TRBV7-9 and TRBJ1-4, is DTGVSQNPRHKITKRGQNVTFRCDPISEHNRLYWYRQTLGQGPEFLTYFQNEAQLEKSRLLSDRFSAERPKGSFSTLEIQRTEQGDSAMYLCASSFAGGSRKLFFGSGTQLSVL.

The genes are TRBV29-1 and TRBJ2-1; D may match TRBD1 or TRBD2 (6 bases each). Germline loops: CDR1 SQVTM, CDR2 ANQGSEA. V lost 4 bases, J lost 2 bases, and 9 bases lay in between. The CDR3 is 13 residues long. The CDR3 DNA follows: TGCAGCGTTGTGGGGGGCCCCTACAATGAGCAGTTCTTC. Protein: CSVVGGPYNEQFF.

This clone has a handful of counts. The chain combines TRBV15 with TRBJ1-1; tentative D call: TRBD1 (5 bases). The CDR3 consists of 11 residues. Between the trimmed V and J ends, which lost 9 bases and 5 bases, there was a span of 10 bases. From germline, CDR1 is LNHNV and CDR2 YYDKDF (reference sequence). The CDR3 protein is CATGDATEAFF. Written as DNA, the CDR3 is TGTGCCACAGGGGATGCGACTGAAGCTTTCTTT.

The chain combines TRBV28 with TRBJ2-7; 7 bases are shared with TRBD2. CDR1 MDHEN and CDR2 SYDVKM come from the germline V gene. V was clipped by 7 bases and J by 2 bases; unmatched bases: 8. The CDR3 is 14 amino acids. This CDR3 is CASTWGGVTYEQYF. CDR3 nucleotide sequence: TGTGCCAGCACCTGGGGGGGGGTGACCTACGAGCAGTACTTC.

The chain has TRBV28 and TRBJ1-1; no definite D call. From germline, CDR1 is MDHEN and CDR2 SYDVKM. CDR3 length: 13 residues. The germline V and J ends were trimmed by 10 bases and 3 bases, with 15 bases remaining between them. CDR3 bases: TGTGCCACCCATATGCAGCATGACACTGAAGCTTTCTTT. Protein product: CATHMQHDTEAFF. The variable domain in full, with the rest retrieved from reference TRBV28 and TRBJ1-1, is DVKVTQSSRYLVKRTGEKVFLECVQDMDHENMFWYRQDPGLGLRLIYFSYDVKMKEKGDIPEGYSVSREKKERFSLILESASTNQTSMYLCATHMQHDTEAFFGQGTRLTVV.

The rearrangement uses TRBV19 and TRBJ2-7; D may be TRBD1 (5 bases). Germline loops: CDR1 LNHDA, CDR2 SQIVND (reference sequence). Trimming took 3 bases from V and 3 from J, leaving 12 bases between them. This CDR3 is 14 amino acids long. The CDR3 spells CASSMSGPGYEQYF. The CDR3 DNA follows: TGTGCCAGTAGTATGTCAGGGCCTGGCTACGAGCAGTACTTC.

The sample holds one count of this clone. This rearrangement joins TRBV27 to TRBJ2-1; D perhaps matches TRBD2 (6 bases). Deletions cut 0 bases from V and 3 bases from J, with 9 bases between. This CDR3 spans 15 amino acids. CDR1 and CDR2 (germline): MNHEY, SMNVEV (reference sequence). The CDR3 DNA reads TGTGCCAGCAGTTTATCGCAGGGACTCTACAATGAGCAGTTCTTC. It specifies CASSLSQGLYNEQFF.

V usage is TRBV10-1 and J usage is TRBJ2-7; D is uncertain. Germline values: CDR1 WNHNN, CDR2 SYGVQD (reference sequence). V was pared by 7 bases and J by 2 bases, with 15 bases between. This CDR3 region has 14 residues. The DNA of the CDR3 is TGCGCCAGCATTGGCAGGAAGGAGACCTACGAGCAGTACTTC. This translates into CASIGRKETYEQYF.

In this sample, this clone turned up once. The chain has TRBV27 and TRBJ2-7; tentatively, D is TRBD1 or TRBD2 (5 bases each). Germline V gene sequence: CDR1 MNHEY, CDR2 SMNVEV (reference sequence). V was pared by 5 bases and J by 1 base, with 21 bases between. This CDR3 has 17 residues. Here the CDR3 DNA reads TGTGCCAGCAGTCTGGCCGGACGACAGACGGGGTCCTACGAGCAGTACTTC. This sequence encodes CASSLAGRQTGSYEQYF.

This sequence joins TRBV5-1 and TRBJ1-2, with D perhaps TRBD1 (5 bases). CDR1 SGHRS and CDR2 YFSETQ come from the germline V gene. The CDR3 runs to 13 residues. Trimming cost V 0 bases and J 8 bases, with 11 bases left between them. This CDR3 is CASSLDGGSGYTF. CDR3 nucleotide sequence: TGCGCCAGCAGCTTGGACGGGGGGAGCGGCTACACCTTC. The full variable domain, its missing parts supplied by reference TRBV5-1 and TRBJ1-2, is KAGVTQTPRYLIKTRGQQVTLSCSPISGHRSVSWYQQTPGQGLQFLFEYFSETQRNKGNFPGRFSGRQFSNSRSEMNVSTLELGDSALYLCASSLDGGSGYTFGSGTRLTVV.

Regarding this clone: Other DNA sequences in the sample encode the same CDR3. The genes are TRBV9 and TRBJ1-1, with D possibly TRBD1 on 5 matching bases. Trimming removed 3 bases at V and 1 base at J, with 10 bases between. Germline values: CDR1 SGDLS, CDR2 YYNGEE. The CDR3 contains 14 residues. Here the CDR3 reads CASSAQTENTEAFF. The CDR3 region has the DNA TGTGCCAGCAGCGCCCAGACAGAGAACACTGAAGCTTTCTTT.

The rearrangement joins TRBV1 to TRBJ2-2; the D call in the table, TRBD2, was not verified against the DNA. TRBV1 corresponds to a pseudogene. The CDR3 has 18 amino acids. CDR3 in DNA: TGCACCAGCAGCCAAGATATGGCAGCGGTAACGAACACCGGGGAGCTGTTTTTT. As protein: CTSSQDMAAVTNTGELFF.

The CDR3 DNA follows: TGTGCCAGCAGCTCCCGGGGAGGCTATGGCTACACCTTC. Its translation is CASSSRGGYGYTF. The rearrangement uses TRBV7-9 and TRBJ1-2; D unclear. Germline V gene lookup returns CDR1 SEHNR and CDR2 FQNEAQ (reference sequence). Trimming pared 4 bases from V and 4 bases from J, leaving 10 bases between. The CDR3 is made up of 13 amino acids.

The chain couples TRBV19 to TRBJ1-1; D is unclear. The V gene's germline CDR1 is LNHDA and CDR2 SQIVND (reference sequence). The V end was cut by 5 bases, the J end by 5 bases, with 12 bases between. This CDR3 is 13 amino acids long. The CDR3 region has the DNA TGTGCCAGTAGTCAGAGCCGTGATACTGAAGCTTTCTTT. Protein product: CASSQSRDTEAFF.

The chain couples TRBV2 to TRBJ2-1; D gene ambiguous. Trimming took 4 bases from V and 0 from J, leaving 7 bases between them. This CDR3 is built from 14 residues. Germline CDR1 is SNHLY and CDR2 is FYNNEI. The CDR3 DNA reads TGTGCCAGCAGTGGGCGGAGCTCCTACAATGAGCAGTTCTTC. This codes for CASSGRSSYNEQFF.

The chain couples TRBV6-1 to TRBJ1-6, with TRBD1 as a possible D gene (6 bases). Between the trimmed V and J ends, which lost 3 bases and 6 bases, there was a span of 9 bases. The CDR3 totals 14 residues. Germline loops: CDR1 MNHNS, CDR2 SASEGT. The CDR3 reads CASSERRGNSPLHF. For the CDR3, the DNA is TGTGCCAGCAGTGAGCGCAGGGGTAATTCACCCCTCCACTTT.

The V and J genes are TRBV9 and TRBJ2-5, with a possible D match to TRBD1 (6 bases). Germline lookup yields CDR1 SGDLS and CDR2 YYNGEE. The CDR3 consists of 15 residues. The ends were cut back, 0 bases at V and 4 bases at J, with 13 bases in the middle. Here the CDR3 DNA reads TGTGCCAGCAGCGTAGGTTGGGACACCACAGAGACCCAGTACTTC. Amino acids: CASSVGWDTTETQYF.

In this sample, this clone turned up a few times. V gene TRBV28 combines with J gene TRBJ1-5; no clear D. Germline V gene sequence: CDR1 MDHEN, CDR2 SYDVKM. Between the trimmed V and J ends, which lost 3 bases and 2 bases, there was a span of 11 bases. There are 15 residues in the CDR3. Written as DNA, the CDR3 is TGTGCCAGCAGTTTTGGTCGGGTAGGCAATCAGCCCCAGCATTTT. This codes for CASSFGRVGNQPQHF.

This clone was seen many times. The rearrangement links TRBV28 to TRBJ2-7; perhaps TRBD1 as D (6 bases). Germline loops: CDR1 MDHEN, CDR2 SYDVKM. With 5 bases removed from V and 2 bases from J, the gap between germline ends came to 13 bases. This CDR3 spans 14 amino acids. The CDR3: CASSVLDRTYEQYF. Written as DNA, the CDR3 is TGTGCCAGCAGTGTGCTGGACAGAACCTACGAGCAGTACTTC.